One sample yielded the 30 T cell receptor beta chains listed below, sequenced in a study of T cell repertoires in cytomegalovirus infection. TCRdb redid the calling of the reads with MiXCR, one entry per CDR3 protein. The sample has about 740,000 distinct CDR3 sequences, roughly 30% seen once. No antigens are known for them. The sequencing here drew on cultured PBMCs, taken from culture after CMV antigen stimulation. The origin of the receptors is a human donor in good health (CMV status not recorded). Some clones in this sample may be carry-over from other donors' samples.

This clonotype was seen only a few times. The V and J genes are TRBV2 and TRBJ1-5; D is uncertain. The ends were cut back, 7 bases at V and 5 bases at J, with 15 bases in the middle. The CDR3 totals 14 residues. CDR1 and CDR2 from the germline V gene are SNHLY and FYNNEI. This CDR3 reads CASKQEATYQPQHF. DNA for the CDR3: TGTGCCAGCAAGCAAGAAGCTACTTATCAGCCCCAGCATTTT.

This clonotype has more than one count but fewer than ten. This sequence joins TRBV2 and TRBJ1-2; D unresolved. This CDR3 is 12 amino acids long. V lost 8 bases, J lost 6 bases, and 13 bases lay in between. Looked up from germline, CDR1 is SNHLY and CDR2 is FYNNEI. The CDR3 sequence: CASAGRLNGYTF. The DNA for the CDR3 is TGTGCCAGCGCCGGGAGGCTCAATGGCTACACCTTC.

This clonotype was detected ten times or more. V gene TRBV7-8 combines with J gene TRBJ1-1; D not resolved. CDR1 is SGHVS, CDR2 FQNEAQ, per germline. The V and J ends lost 4 bases and 12 bases respectively, with 15 bases between them. The CDR3 length is 12 residues. The DNA for the CDR3 is TGTGCCAGCAGCTCCTATCTGAGTCAAACTTTCTTT. The encoded protein is CASSSYLSQTFF.

This clonotype was counted between two and nine times. This sequence joins TRBV28 and TRBJ1-6; 7 bases map to TRBD1. The V and J ends lost 5 bases and 6 bases, in that order; junction bases with no gene match: 13. Germline CDR1 reads MDHEN; CDR2 reads SYDVKM. The CDR3 consists of 17 residues. CDR3 loop: CASSPRSGTAFNSPLHF. The DNA of the CDR3 is TGTGCCAGCAGTCCCCGATCCGGGACAGCCTTTAATTCACCCCTCCACTTT.

This clonotype was counted a few times. V gene TRBV28 combines with J gene TRBJ1-5; 9 bases agree with TRBD1. CDR1 MDHEN and CDR2 SYDVKM come from the germline V gene. The CDR3 spans 15 residues. With V trimmed by 8 bases and J by 2 bases, 7 bases remained unmatched. In DNA form, the CDR3 reads TGTGCCAGCGGGCGCCGGGACAGGGGCAATCAGCCCCAGCATTTT. As protein: CASGRRDRGNQPQHF.

The rearrangement joins TRBV7-2 to TRBJ2-7; D gene ambiguous. Germline-derived CDR1 and CDR2 are SGHTA and FQGNSA. V lost 2 bases to trimming and J lost 2 bases, with 7 bases between them. This CDR3 has 13 residues. The CDR3 DNA follows: TGTGCCAGCAGCTTATGGGGAACCTACGAGCAGTACTTC. Its translation: CASSLWGTYEQYF.

V and J are TRBV6-2 or TRBV6-3 and TRBJ1-5, with D possibly matching TRBD1 (6 bases). The germline V gene encodes CDR1 MNHEY and CDR2 SVGEGT. Trimming removed 6 bases at V and 3 bases at J, with 21 bases between. This CDR3 spans 17 amino acids. CDR3 nucleotides: TGTGCCAGCAGCCAGATCGGGGCAGGGGAAAACAATCAGCCCCAGCATTTT. This translates into CASSQIGAGENNQPQHF.

On this clonotype itself: The DNA is left out, because the CDR3 cannot be placed on it with certainty; the CDR3 is given as TCRdb lists it. The chain employs TRBV19 and TRBJ2-7; the DNA was not used to check the table's D call, TRBD1. CDR1 LNHDA and CDR2 SQIVND come from the germline V gene (reference sequence). Both ends counted, the CDR3 spans 14 residues. This CDR3 reads CASSFGPGDYEQYF.

V usage is TRBV20-1 and J usage is TRBJ1-1, with D perhaps TRBD1 (6 bases). Germline lookup yields CDR1 DFQATT and CDR2 SNEGSKA (reference sequence). The CDR3 covers 12 residues. V gave up 5 bases and J gave up 5 bases, with 12 bases separating them. CDR3 sequence (DNA): TGCAGTGCTTTTCTAGGGGGTACTGAAGCTTTCTTT. Translation: CSAFLGGTEAFF.

This clonotype was counted between two and nine times. The rearrangement links TRBV28 to TRBJ2-7; tentatively, D is TRBD1 (6 bases). The CDR3 covers 13 residues. Trimming stripped 6 bases from V and 2 bases from J, with 11 bases between. Germline CDR1 reads MDHEN; CDR2 reads SYDVKM. The CDR3 spells CASRGQLTYEQYF. For the CDR3, the DNA is TGTGCCAGCAGAGGACAGCTAACCTACGAGCAGTACTTC.

The chain carries TRBV20-1 and TRBJ2-1, with D tentatively TRBD2 (5 bases). V was pared by 3 bases and J by 15 bases, with 15 bases between. This CDR3 has 11 amino acids. The germline CDR1 and CDR2 sequences are DFQATT and SNEGSKA (reference sequence). In nucleotides, the CDR3 is TGCAGTGCTAGCGAGGGCTCTAGCTTGTTCTTC. Translating it yields CSASEGSSLFF.

This clonotype has only a few counts. The CDR3 region has the DNA TGTGCCAGCAGTGCGAGGGTAGCCAAAAACATTCAGTACTTC. Encoded protein: CASSARVAKNIQYF. This rearrangement joins TRBV6-1 to TRBJ2-4; TRBD2 is a possible D gene (5 bases). Germline V gene sequence: CDR1 MNHNS, CDR2 SASEGT. Trimming took 4 bases from V and 0 from J, leaving 7 bases between them. There are 14 residues in the CDR3.

This clonotype came up a few times. The J gene is TRBJ1-3, the V gene TRBV11-2; TRBD1 matches at 7 bases. After removal of 5 bases from V and 3 bases from J, the junction contained 7 bases not matched to a gene. This CDR3 region has 15 residues. Germline CDR1 reads SGHAT; CDR2 reads FQNNGV. CDR3 in DNA: TGTGCCAGCAGCGAACGACAGGGTGGTGGAAACACCATATATTTT. This translates into CASSERQGGGNTIYF. The entire variable domain, with the rest obtained from reference TRBV11-2 and TRBJ1-3, is as follows: EAGVAQSPRYKIIEKRQSVAFWCNPISGHATLYWYQQILGQGPKLLIQFQNNGVVDDSQLPKDRFSAERLKGVDSTLKIQPAKLEDSAVYLCASSERQGGGNTIYFGEGSWLTVV.

This sequence joins TRBV11-2 and TRBJ2-1; TRBD2 matches 9 bases. Germline CDR1 is SGHAT and CDR2 is FQNNGV. V lost 7 bases, J lost 5 bases, and 9 bases stayed unmatched. The CDR3 is 15 amino acids. CDR3 in amino acids: CASTTVAGENNEQFF. In DNA, the CDR3 is TGTGCCAGCACTACCGTAGCGGGAGAGAACAATGAGCAGTTCTTC.

This clonotype was detected a few times. J is TRBJ2-7 and V is TRBV6-6; D unclear. The CDR3 is 12 amino acids. Germline V gene data show CDR1 as MNHNY and CDR2 as SVGAGI (reference sequence). V was clipped by 4 bases and J by 5 bases, with 9 bases between them. Written as DNA, the CDR3 is TGTGCCAGCAGTTTTCAGAGAAACGAGCAGTACTTC. It codes for CASSFQRNEQYF.

The genes are TRBV12-3 or TRBV12-4 and TRBJ2-3, with 9 bases that match TRBD2. Losses at the gene ends were 7 bases for V and 6 bases for J; bases not matched to a gene: 2. The CDR3 loop spans 12 amino acids. CDR3 in amino acids: CASTAGGDTQYF. The CDR3 region has the DNA TGTGCCAGCACCGCGGGGGGGGATACGCAGTATTTT.

The V and J genes are TRBV5-4 and TRBJ2-5; 9 bases align to TRBD2. This CDR3 is built from 16 residues. Germline assignment: CDR1 SGHNT and CDR2 YYREEE (reference sequence). V shed 2 bases, J shed 1 base, and the junction held 6 bases outside the gene matches. The CDR3 bases are TGTGCCAGCAGCTTAGCGGGAGGAGGGCCCCAAGAGACCCAGTACTTC. Translating gives CASSLAGGGPQETQYF.

This clonotype appeared a few times. The gene calls are TRBV6-1 and TRBJ2-4; 9 bases match TRBD1. In germline, CDR1 is MNHNS, CDR2 SASEGT. With V trimmed by 7 bases and J by 3 bases, 4 bases remained unmatched. The length of the CDR3 is 14 residues. DNA for the CDR3: TGTGCCAGCAACCCGACAGGGGGCAAAAACATTCAGTACTTC. Amino acids: CASNPTGGKNIQYF.

This sequence joins TRBV7-2 and TRBJ2-7; 10 positions match TRBD1. The CDR3 length is 16 residues. V lost 5 bases and J lost 3; bases outside the gene matches: 10. Germline CDR1 and CDR2: SGHTA and FQGNSA. In DNA, the CDR3 is TGTGCCAGCAGCCACCCCCAGACAGGGGGCTTCTACGAGCAGTACTTC. As protein: CASSHPQTGGFYEQYF.

V is TRBV5-4 and J is TRBJ2-1, with 8 bases aligning to TRBD2. J lost 8 bases, V lost 1 base, and 20 bases had no gene match. Germline assignment: CDR1 SGHNT and CDR2 YYREEE (reference sequence). This CDR3 comprises 19 residues. CDR3 coding DNA: TGTGCCAGCAGCTTGCGGGGTTTCGCGGGGGGCCTCTTTTCGGATGAGCAGTTCTTC. Residues: CASSLRGFAGGLFSDEQFF.

This clonotype was observed a handful of times. The rearrangement links TRBV19 to TRBJ1-6; the D gene is possibly TRBD1 (6 bases). V lost 6 bases and J 3 bases, leaving 12 bases between the germline ends. Germline assignment: CDR1 LNHDA and CDR2 SQIVND (reference sequence). The CDR3 consists of 15 residues. The chain's CDR3 is CASSLDSNYNSPLHF. CDR3 bases: TGTGCCAGTAGCTTGGACAGCAACTATAATTCACCCCTCCACTTT. Using reference TRBV19 and TRBJ1-6 for the parts outside the CDR3, the full variable domain is DGGITQSPKYLFRKEGQNVTLSCEQNLNHDAMYWYRQDPGQGLRLIYYSQIVNDFQKGDIAEGYSVSREKKESFPLTVTSAQKNPTAFYLCASSLDSNYNSPLHFGNGTRLTVT.

The rearrangement links TRBV5-6 to TRBJ2-1; TRBD2 agrees at 8 bases. The V segment lost 0 bases and the J segment 7 bases; nucleotides outside the gene matches: 9. Germline V gives CDR1 SGHDT, CDR2 YYEEEE. The CDR3 contains 16 residues. The CDR3 bases are TGTGCCAGCAGCTTGGCCGGGGGGGGGCCGGGGAATGAGCAGTTCTTC. Translation gives CASSLAGGGPGNEQFF. The whole variable domain, filled in from reference TRBV5-6 and TRBJ2-1, reads DAGVTQSPTHLIKTRGQQVTLRCSPKSGHDTVSWYQQALGQGPQFIFQYYEEEERQRGNFPDRFSGHQFPNYSSELNVNALLLGDSALYLCASSLAGGGPGNEQFFGPGTRLTVL.

The chain uses TRBV2 and TRBJ1-2; D perhaps matches TRBD1 (5 bases). V lost 6 bases and J 7 bases, leaving 15 bases between the germline ends. The length of the CDR3 is 13 residues. Germline lookup yields CDR1 SNHLY and CDR2 FYNNEI. The CDR3, as DNA: TGTGCCAGCAGCCCCCGGGACGGGGTTGGCTACACCTTC. This sequence encodes CASSPRDGVGYTF.

V is TRBV2 and J is TRBJ1-5, with D perhaps matching TRBD1 (5 bases). The V gene's germline CDR1 is SNHLY and CDR2 FYNNEI. Deletions cut 8 bases from V and 8 bases from J, with 19 bases between. The CDR3 loop spans 14 amino acids. The CDR3 coding sequence is TGTGCCAGCGGGGGGGGGGAGGGCTGGAAGCCCCAGCATTTT. Its translation: CASGGGEGWKPQHF.

In the case of this clonotype: A much larger clonotype is one base distant, so this may be a read error. V and J are TRBV11-2 and TRBJ2-7, with 11 bases identical to TRBD2. Germline V CDR1 and CDR2: SGHAT, FQNNGV. Trimming cost V 4 bases and J 1 base; bases outside gene matches: 3. This CDR3 spans 15 amino acids. CDR3 in DNA: TGTGCCAGCAGCTCTTCTAGCGGGGGGTCCTACGAGCAGTACTTC. Its protein product is CASSSSSGGSYEQYF.

The chain carries TRBV10-3 and TRBJ1-4; D ambiguous. Trimming took off 3 bases at V and 5 bases at J, with 10 bases between the two ends. CDR1 and CDR2 from the germline V gene are ENHRY and SYGVKD. The length of the CDR3 is 14 residues. CDR3 DNA sequence: TGTGCCATCAGTGAAGTGTACGGGAATGAAAAACTGTTTTTT. This codes for CAISEVYGNEKLFF.

The chain joins TRBV6-6 to TRBJ2-5; 10 bases are shared with TRBD2. The CDR3 has 15 amino acids. The ends lost 0 bases at V and 2 bases at J; junction bases unmatched: 0. Germline-derived CDR1 and CDR2 are MNHNY and SVGAGI (reference sequence). The CDR3: CASSYSAGGQETQYF. The CDR3 DNA is TGTGCCAGCAGTTACTCAGCGGGGGGGCAAGAGACCCAGTACTTC.

The CDR3 is CASSQVAGGRTYNEQFF. DNA of the CDR3: TGTGCCAGCAGCCAAGTAGCGGGGGGGCGGACCTACAATGAGCAGTTCTTC. The chain employs TRBV4-2 and TRBJ2-1, with 11 positions matching TRBD2. V dropped 1 base and J dropped 2; count of bases not matched to a gene: 4. The CDR3 is 17 residues long. Germline-derived CDR1 and CDR2 are LGHNA and YNFKEQ.

This clonotype was counted a few times. The V gene is TRBV2, the J gene TRBJ2-7, with 9 bases fitting TRBD1. Germline CDR1 and CDR2: SNHLY and FYNNEI. CDR3 length equals 15 residues. J lost 1 base, V lost 3 bases, and 4 bases had no gene match. This CDR3 is CASSDWDRVSYEQYF. The CDR3 DNA reads as TGTGCCAGCAGTGATTGGGACAGGGTATCCTACGAGCAGTACTTC.

This clonotype was seen more than once but under ten times. V and J are TRBV4-1 and TRBJ2-2; D possibly corresponds to TRBD1 (6 bases). Trimming took off 2 bases at V and 5 bases at J, with 12 bases between the two ends. This CDR3 has 15 residues. Germline assignment: CDR1 MGHRA and CDR2 YSYEKL. CDR3 nucleotides: TGCGCCAGCAGCCAAAAAACAACAGGGACCGGGGAGCTGTTTTTT. Its protein is CASSQKTTGTGELFF.